This TCR beta chain comes out of a study of control samples from healthy donors and cancer patients (dated by TCRdb to the early 2020s). Concerning this clone: Its antigen remains unidentified. No base-level quality is on record; no much larger clone is a single base apart.

From V the trimming removes 4 bases and from J it removes 6 bases, while the gene matches leave 9 bases of the junction unaccounted for. Including the terminal cysteine and phenylalanine, the CDR3 comprises 15 residues. Only CDR3 DNA is held: 45 bases, read in frame from base 1. Via the germline V gene (reference sequence), CDR1 is LGHDT and CDR2 YNNKEL. Library preparation employed the immunoSEQ multiplex PCR assay. TCRdb provides this immuneACCESS table in a form limited to in-frame rearrangements. Some clones are lacking; in checked studies, under half of them reflect an unresolved V gene, and why the rest are absent is not known. For this sample there are 110,000 to 150,000 clones; 94% appear just once. The ten largest clones take up 10% to 15% of the sample.

Input material: blood. This clonotype was obtained from a man aged 40-55 years in good health. This chain is built from TRBV3-1 (or the pseudogene TRBV3-2) and TRBJ2-3, with TRBD2 identical over 8 junction bases. The DNA sequence is given as TGTGCCAGCAGCCCCCAGCGGGGGCCAGCGGATACGCAGTATTTT. This is translated as CASSPQRGPADTQYF.